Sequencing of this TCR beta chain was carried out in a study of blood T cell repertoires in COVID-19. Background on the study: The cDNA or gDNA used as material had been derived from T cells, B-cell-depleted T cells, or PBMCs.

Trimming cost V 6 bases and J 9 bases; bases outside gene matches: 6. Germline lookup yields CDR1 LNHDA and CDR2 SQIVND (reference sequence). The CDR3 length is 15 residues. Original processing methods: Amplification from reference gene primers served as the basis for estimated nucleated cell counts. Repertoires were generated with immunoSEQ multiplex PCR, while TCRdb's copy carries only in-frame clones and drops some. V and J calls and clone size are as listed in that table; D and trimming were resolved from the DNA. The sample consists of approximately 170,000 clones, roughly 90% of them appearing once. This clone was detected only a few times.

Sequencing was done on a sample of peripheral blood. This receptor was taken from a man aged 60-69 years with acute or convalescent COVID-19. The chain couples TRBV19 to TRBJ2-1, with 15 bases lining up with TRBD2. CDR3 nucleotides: TGTGCCAGTAGAGGGACTAGCGGGGGGATGCGTGAGCAGTTCTTC. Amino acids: CASRGTSGGMREQFF.